The clone carrying this TCR beta chain has only a few counts. Antigen: not known. These data are taken from a study of beta chain features in type 1 diabetes. Overall study results and limits: The similarity of naive, central memory and Treg TCRB repertoires appeared greater among patients than among healthy donors. TCRB CDR3s were moderately but significantly shorter in Type 1 diabetes patients in all four CD4+ subsets.

The whole isolated RNA underwent reverse transcription, so sequencing captured expressed TCRB transcripts. TCRdb's table, derived via immunoSEQ multiplex PCR, lists solely in-frame clones and lacks some. The table shows over 600,000 clones, with around an eighth occurring only once. There was one heparinised blood draw per donor, averaging approximately 120 mL. A sort by CD45RO/CCR7/CD25/CD127/CD95/CD27 yielded CD4+ naive, central memory, regulatory and stem cell-like memory cells. V lost 1 base and J 6 bases, leaving 5 bases between the germline ends. Germline CDR1 reads SGHAT; CDR2 reads FQNNGV. The CDR3 covers 12 residues.

This TCR was recovered from a man between 25 and 39 years old with type 1 diabetes. Source material: naive CD4+ T cells from blood. The genes are TRBV11-2 and TRBJ2-3; no clear D gene. In nucleotides, the CDR3 is TGTGCCAGCAGCTTAGGTATGGATACGCAGTATTTT. Protein product: CASSLGMDTQYF.